What follows is one T cell receptor (beta chain) and its context. Its antigen is unknown. This sample stems from a study of T cells in Graves' hyperthyroidism and ophthalmopathy. Findings and limits, study-wide: Classification by a 13 V-J model distinguished ophthalmopathy from stable hyperthyroidism.

Not enrolled were patients with uncontrolled infection, other autoimmune disease, pregnancy or lactation. For the diagnoses, clinical symptoms, serum thyroxine and TRAb, thyroid ultrasound and orbital computed tomography were used. PBMCs were collected from an approximately 9.2 ml volume of fresh peripheral blood. Amplified regions were TCR beta CDR3 sequences from RNA transcripts. During a first-round RT-PCR of the TCR CDR3, the HTBI primer set was used. MiXCR, run by TCRdb on the multiplex PCR reads, gives a single entry per CDR3 protein. This table holds 600,000 or so distinct CDR3 sequences, 15% to 20% found once. This CDR3 has 16 residues. The germline V gene encodes CDR1 KGHSH and CDR2 LQKENI. The V gene end was trimmed by 5 bases and the J gene end by 1 base; junction bases not matched to a gene: 8.

The source of this sequence is a woman under 40 with Graves' hyperthyroidism. The chain is built from TRBV18 and TRBJ2-7, with 10 bases identical to TRBD1. The sequenced material came from blood. CDR3 DNA sequence: TGTGCCAGCTCAGATCGGACAGGGGGGGGATCCTACGAGCAGTACTTC. Translating it yields CASSDRTGGGSYEQYF. Drawing the rest from reference TRBV18 and TRBJ2-7, the complete variable domain is NAGVMQNPRHLVRRRGQEARLRCSPMKGHSHVYWYRQLPEEGLKFMVYLQKENIIDESGMPKERFSAEFPKEGPSILRIQQVVRGDSAAYFCASSDRTGGGSYEQYFGPGTRLTVT.